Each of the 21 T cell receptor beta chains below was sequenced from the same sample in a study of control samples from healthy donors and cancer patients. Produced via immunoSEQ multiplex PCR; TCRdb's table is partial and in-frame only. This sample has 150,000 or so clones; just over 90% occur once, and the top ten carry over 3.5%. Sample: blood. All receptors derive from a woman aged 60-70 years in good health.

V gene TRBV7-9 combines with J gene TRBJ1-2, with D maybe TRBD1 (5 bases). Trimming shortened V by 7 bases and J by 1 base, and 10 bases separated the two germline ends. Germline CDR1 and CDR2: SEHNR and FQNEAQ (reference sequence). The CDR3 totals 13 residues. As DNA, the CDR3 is TGTGCCAGCATGGGGGGGATTAACTATGGCTACACCTTC. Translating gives CASMGGINYGYTF.

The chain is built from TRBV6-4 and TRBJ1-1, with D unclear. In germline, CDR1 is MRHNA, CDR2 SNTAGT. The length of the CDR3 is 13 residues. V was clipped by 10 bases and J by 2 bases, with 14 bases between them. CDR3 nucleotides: TGTGCCACCCGCCGGGAGTATAACACTGAAGCTTTCTTT. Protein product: CATRREYNTEAFF.

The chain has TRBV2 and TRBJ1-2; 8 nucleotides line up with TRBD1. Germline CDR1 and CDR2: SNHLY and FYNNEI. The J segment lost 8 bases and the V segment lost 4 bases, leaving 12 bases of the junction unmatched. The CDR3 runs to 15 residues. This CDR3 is CASSVQDRVGKGYTF. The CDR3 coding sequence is TGTGCCAGCAGTGTTCAGGACAGGGTTGGGAAAGGCTACACCTTC.

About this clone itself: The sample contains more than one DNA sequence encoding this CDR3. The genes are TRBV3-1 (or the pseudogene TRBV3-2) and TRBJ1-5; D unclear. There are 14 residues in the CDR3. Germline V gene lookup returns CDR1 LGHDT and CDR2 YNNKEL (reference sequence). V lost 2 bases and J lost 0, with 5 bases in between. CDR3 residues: CASSQHHSNQPQHF. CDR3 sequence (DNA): TGTGCCAGCAGCCAACATCATAGCAATCAGCCCCAGCATTTT.

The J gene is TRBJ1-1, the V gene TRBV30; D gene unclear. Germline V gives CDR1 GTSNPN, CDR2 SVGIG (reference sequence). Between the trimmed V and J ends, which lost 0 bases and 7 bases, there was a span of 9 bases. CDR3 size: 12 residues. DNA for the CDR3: TGTGCCTGGAGTGTAGGTGTAATTGAAGCTTTCTTT. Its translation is CAWSVGVIEAFF. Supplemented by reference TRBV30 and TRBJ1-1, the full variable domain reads SQTIHQWPATLVQPVGSPLSLECTVEGTSNPNLYWYRQAAGRGLQLLFYSVGIGQISSEVPQNLSASRPQDRQFILSSKKLLLSDSGFYLCAWSVGVIEAFFGQGTRLTVV.

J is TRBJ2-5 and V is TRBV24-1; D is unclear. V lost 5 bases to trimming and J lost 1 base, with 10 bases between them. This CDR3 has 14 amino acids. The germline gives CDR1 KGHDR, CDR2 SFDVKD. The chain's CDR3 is CATSGLGTQETQYF. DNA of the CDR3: TGTGCCACCAGTGGGCTAGGTACCCAAGAGACCCAGTACTTC.

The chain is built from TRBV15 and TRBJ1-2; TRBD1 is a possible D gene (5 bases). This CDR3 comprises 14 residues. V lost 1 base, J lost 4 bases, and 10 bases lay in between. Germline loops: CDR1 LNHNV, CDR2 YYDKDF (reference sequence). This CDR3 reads CATSRVGVVYGYTF. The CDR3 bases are TGTGCCACCAGCAGAGTGGGGGTCGTCTATGGCTACACCTTC. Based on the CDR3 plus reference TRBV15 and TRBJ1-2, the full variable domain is DAMVIQNPRYQVTQFGKPVTLSCSQTLNHNVMYWYQQKSSQAPKLLFHYYDKDFNNEADTPDNFQSRRPNTSFCFLDIRSPGLGDTAMYLCATSRVGVVYGYTFGSGTRLTVV.

For the CDR3, the DNA is TGTGCCAGCAGCATCTCCAATAGACGTTCGGACTATGGCTACACCTTC. This translates into CASSISNRRSDYGYTF. This chain uses TRBV21-1 with TRBJ1-2. TRBV21-1 is tagged as a pseudogene. The CDR3 has 16 residues.

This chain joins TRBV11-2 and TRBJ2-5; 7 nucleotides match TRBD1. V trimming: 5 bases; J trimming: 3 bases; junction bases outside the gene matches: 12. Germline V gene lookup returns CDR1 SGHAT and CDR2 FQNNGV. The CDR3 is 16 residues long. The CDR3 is CASSAGASGTEETQYF. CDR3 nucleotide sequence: TGTGCCAGCAGCGCAGGTGCCTCTGGGACAGAAGAGACCCAGTACTTC.

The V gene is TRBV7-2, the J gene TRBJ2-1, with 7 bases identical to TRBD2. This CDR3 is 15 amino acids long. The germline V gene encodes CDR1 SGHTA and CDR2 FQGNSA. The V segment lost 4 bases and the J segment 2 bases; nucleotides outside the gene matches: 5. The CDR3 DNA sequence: TGTGCCAGCAGCTCTAGCGGTAGCGCCTACAATGAGCAGTTCTTC. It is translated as CASSSSGSAYNEQFF. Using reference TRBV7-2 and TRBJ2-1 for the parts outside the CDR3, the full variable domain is GAGVSQSPSNKVTEKGKDVELRCDPISGHTALYWYRQSLGQGLEFLIYFQGNSAPDKSGLPSDRFSAERTGGSVSTLTIQRTQQEDSAVYLCASSSSGSAYNEQFFGPGTRLTVL.

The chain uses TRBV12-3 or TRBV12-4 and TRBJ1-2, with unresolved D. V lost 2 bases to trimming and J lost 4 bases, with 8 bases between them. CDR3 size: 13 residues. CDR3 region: CASSLRAAYGYTF. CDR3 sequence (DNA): TGTGCCAGCAGTTTAAGGGCAGCCTATGGCTACACCTTC.

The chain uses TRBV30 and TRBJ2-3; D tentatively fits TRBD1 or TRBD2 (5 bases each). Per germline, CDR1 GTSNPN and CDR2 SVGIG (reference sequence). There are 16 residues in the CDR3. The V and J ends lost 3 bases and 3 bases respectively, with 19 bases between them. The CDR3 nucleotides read TGTGCCTGGAGCGGGGAACAGGTAGGAAGGACAGATACGCAGTATTTT. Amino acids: CAWSGEQVGRTDTQYF.

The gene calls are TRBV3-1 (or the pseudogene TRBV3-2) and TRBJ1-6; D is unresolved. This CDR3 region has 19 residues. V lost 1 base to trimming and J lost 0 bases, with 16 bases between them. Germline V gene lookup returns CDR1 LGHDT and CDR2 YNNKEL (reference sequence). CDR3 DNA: TGTGCCAGCAGCCAAGTTTCGTGGCGAGAGAGCTCCTATAATTCACCCCTCCACTTT. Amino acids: CASSQVSWRESSYNSPLHF.

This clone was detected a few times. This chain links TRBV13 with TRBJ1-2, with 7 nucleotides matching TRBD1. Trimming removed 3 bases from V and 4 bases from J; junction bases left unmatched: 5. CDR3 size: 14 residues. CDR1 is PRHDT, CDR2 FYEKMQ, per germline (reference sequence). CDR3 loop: CASSLGQPAYGYTF. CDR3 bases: TGTGCCAGCAGCTTGGGACAGCCCGCCTATGGCTACACCTTC. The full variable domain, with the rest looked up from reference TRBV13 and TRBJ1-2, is AAGVIQSPRHLIKEKRETATLKCYPIPRHDTVYWYQQGPGQDPQFLISFYEKMQSDKGSIPDRFSAQQFSDYHSELNMSSLELGDSALYFCASSLGQPAYGYTFGSGTRLTVV.

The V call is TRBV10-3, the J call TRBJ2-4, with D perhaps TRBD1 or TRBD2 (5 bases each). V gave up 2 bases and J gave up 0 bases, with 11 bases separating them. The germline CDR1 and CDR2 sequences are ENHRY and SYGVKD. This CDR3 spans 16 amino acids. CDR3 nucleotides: TGTGCCATCAGTGAGGGAACAGGAGGAGCCAAAAACATTCAGTACTTC. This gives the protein CAISEGTGGAKNIQYF.

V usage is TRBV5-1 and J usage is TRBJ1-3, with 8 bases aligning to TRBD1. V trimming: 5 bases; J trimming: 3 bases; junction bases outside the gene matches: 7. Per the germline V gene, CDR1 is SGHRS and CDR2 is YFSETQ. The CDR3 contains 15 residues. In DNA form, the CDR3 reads TGCGCCAGCAGATCGCAGGGGGCCAATGGAAACACCATATATTTT. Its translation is CASRSQGANGNTIYF. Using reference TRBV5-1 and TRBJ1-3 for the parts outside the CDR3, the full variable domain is KAGVTQTPRYLIKTRGQQVTLSCSPISGHRSVSWYQQTPGQGLQFLFEYFSETQRNKGNFPGRFSGRQFSNSRSEMNVSTLELGDSALYLCASRSQGANGNTIYFGEGSWLTVV.

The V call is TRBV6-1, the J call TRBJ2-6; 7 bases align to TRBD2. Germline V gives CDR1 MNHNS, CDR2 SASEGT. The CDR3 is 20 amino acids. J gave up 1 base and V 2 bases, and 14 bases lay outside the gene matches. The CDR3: CASSEFWEGTLGSGANVLTF. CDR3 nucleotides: TGTGCCAGCAGTGAATTTTGGGAGGGGACTTTGGGATCTGGGGCCAACGTCCTGACTTTC.

DNA for the CDR3: TGTGCCAGCAGTTGGGTCCTCAATCAGCCCCAGCATTTT. The encoded protein is CASSWVLNQPQHF. The chain is built from TRBV12-3 or TRBV12-4 and TRBJ1-5; D is undetermined. V was pared by 4 bases and J by 3 bases, with 7 bases between. CDR3 size: 13 residues.

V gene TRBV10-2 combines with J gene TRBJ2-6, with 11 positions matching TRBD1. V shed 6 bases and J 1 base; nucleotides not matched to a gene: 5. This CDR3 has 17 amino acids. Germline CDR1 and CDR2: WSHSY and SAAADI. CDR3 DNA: TGCGCCAGCAGAGGACAGGGGGCTGGGTCTGGGGCCAACGTCCTGACTTTC. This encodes CASRGQGAGSGANVLTF.

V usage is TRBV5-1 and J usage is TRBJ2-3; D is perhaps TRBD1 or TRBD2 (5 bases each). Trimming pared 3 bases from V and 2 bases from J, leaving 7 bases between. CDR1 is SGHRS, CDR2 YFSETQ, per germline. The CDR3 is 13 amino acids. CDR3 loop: CASSWDATDTQYF. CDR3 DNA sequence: TGCGCCAGCAGCTGGGACGCCACAGATACGCAGTATTTT.

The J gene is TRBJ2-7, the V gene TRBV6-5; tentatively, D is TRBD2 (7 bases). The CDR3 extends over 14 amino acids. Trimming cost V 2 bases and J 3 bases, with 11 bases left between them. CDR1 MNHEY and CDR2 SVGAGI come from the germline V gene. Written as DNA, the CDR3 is TGTGCCAGCAGTTACAGGGGGGGGGTCTACGAGCAGTACTTC. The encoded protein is CASSYRGGVYEQYF.